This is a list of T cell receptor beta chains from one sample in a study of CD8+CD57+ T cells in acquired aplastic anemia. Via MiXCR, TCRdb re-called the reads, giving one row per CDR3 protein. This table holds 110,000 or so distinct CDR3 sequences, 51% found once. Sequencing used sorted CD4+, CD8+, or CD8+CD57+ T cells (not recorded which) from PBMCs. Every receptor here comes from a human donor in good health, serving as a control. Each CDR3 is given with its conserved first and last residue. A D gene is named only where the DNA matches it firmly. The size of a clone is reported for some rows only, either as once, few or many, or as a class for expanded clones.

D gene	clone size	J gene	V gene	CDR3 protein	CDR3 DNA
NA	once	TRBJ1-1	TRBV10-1	CAPRSPGEAFF	TGCGCACCAAGAAGCCCCGGCGAAGCTTTCTTT
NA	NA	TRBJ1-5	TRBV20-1	CSAIRTQGQPQHF	TGCAGTGCTATAAGGACACAAGGTCAGCCCCAGCATTTT
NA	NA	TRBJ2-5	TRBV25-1	CASSDRLVPNQETQYF	TGTGCCAGCAGTGACCGACTAGTACCCAACCAAGAGACCCAGTACTTC
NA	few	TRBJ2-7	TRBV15	CATSRGGAQSAYEQYF	TGTGCCACCAGCAGAGGAGGGGCGCAATCGGCCTACGAGCAGTACTTC
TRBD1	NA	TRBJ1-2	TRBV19	CASSRQGINYGYTF	TGTGCCAGTAGTAGACAGGGGATCAACTATGGCTACACCTTC
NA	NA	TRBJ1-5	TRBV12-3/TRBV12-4	CASSPDPLAQHF	TGTGCCAGCAGTCCTGACCCTTTGGCCCAACATTTT
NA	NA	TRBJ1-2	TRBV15	CATSEGNNYGYTF	TGTGCCACCAGCGAGGGGAATAACTATGGCTACACCTTC
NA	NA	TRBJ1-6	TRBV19	CASSMLVLDGSSYNSPLHF	TGTGCCAGTAGTATGCTGGTCCTGGACGGGAGCTCCTATAATTCACCCCTCCACTTT
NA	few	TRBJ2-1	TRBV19	CASTMTGLGEQFF	TGTGCCAGTACCATGACGGGTCTTGGTGAGCAGTTCTTC
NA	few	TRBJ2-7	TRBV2	CATSAGLYEQYF	TGTGCCACTTCTGCAGGGCTTTACGAGCAGTACTTC
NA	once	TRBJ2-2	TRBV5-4	CASSSPPQTELFF	TGTGCCAGCAGCTCACCCCCCCAGACGGAGCTGTTTTTT
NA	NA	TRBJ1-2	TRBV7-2	CASSLGGWSTF	TGTGCCAGCAGCTTGGGGGGTTGGAGCACCTTC
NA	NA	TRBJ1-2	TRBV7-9	CASSLVQGTYGYTF	TGTGCCAGCAGCTTAGTTCAGGGGACCTATGGCTACACCTTC
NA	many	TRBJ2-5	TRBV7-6	CASTPSQETQYF	TGTGCCAGCACCCCCAGCCAAGAGACCCAGTACTTC
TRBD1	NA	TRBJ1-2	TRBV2	CASSEGTGFYGYTF	TGTGCCAGCAGTGAAGGGACAGGGTTTTATGGCTACACCTTC
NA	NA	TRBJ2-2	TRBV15	CATSRSWVANTGELFF	TGTGCCACCAGCCGGTCATGGGTCGCGAACACCGGGGAGCTGTTTTTT
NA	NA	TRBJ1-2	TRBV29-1	CSVGEELYGYTF	TGCAGCGTTGGGGAGGAACTCTATGGCTACACCTTC
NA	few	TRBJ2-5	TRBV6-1	CASRLNPGRAEETQYF	TGTGCCAGCAGACTGAATCCGGGACGGGCAGAAGAGACCCAGTACTTC
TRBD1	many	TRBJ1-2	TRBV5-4	CASSSFIGTGARYTF	TGTGCCAGCAGCTCCTTTATCGGGACAGGGGCGCGGTACACCTTC
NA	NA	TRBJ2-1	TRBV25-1	CASSVWQGGDEQFF	TGTGCCAGCAGTGTGTGGCAGGGCGGAGATGAGCAGTTCTTC
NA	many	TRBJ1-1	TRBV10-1	CASTLLRGETEAFF	TGCGCCAGCACCCTGTTGAGGGGAGAGACTGAAGCTTTCTTT
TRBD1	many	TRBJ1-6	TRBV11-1	CASSRTGNNSPLHF	TGTGCCAGCAGCCGGACAGGGAATAATTCACCCCTCCACTTT
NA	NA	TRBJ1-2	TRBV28	CASSGKTRHYGYTF	TGTGCCAGCAGTGGAAAAACTAGGCACTATGGCTACACCTTC
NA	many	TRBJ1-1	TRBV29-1	CSVEFRDTEAFF	TGCAGCGTTGAATTTCGGGACACTGAAGCTTTCTTT
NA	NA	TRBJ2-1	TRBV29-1	CSSFGTPRFTYNEQFF	TGCAGCAGTTTCGGGACACCCCGCTTCACCTACAATGAGCAGTTCTTC
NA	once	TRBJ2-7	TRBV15	CATSRVKDSPFGDEQYF	TGTGCCACCAGCAGAGTCAAGGACAGCCCATTCGGTGACGAGCAGTACTTC
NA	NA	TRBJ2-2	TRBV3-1	CASSPDSNTGELFF	TGTGCCAGCAGCCCTGACAGTAACACCGGGGAGCTGTTTTTT
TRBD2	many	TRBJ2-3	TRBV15	CATSRDSGGADTQYF	TGTGCCACCAGCAGAGATAGCGGGGGGGCAGATACGCAGTATTTT
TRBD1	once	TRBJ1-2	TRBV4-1	CASSQVRDRAYGYTF	TGCGCCAGCAGCCAAGTTCGCGACAGGGCCTATGGCTACACCTTC
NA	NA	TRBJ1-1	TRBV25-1	CATTTENTEAFF	TGTGCCACCACAACAGAAAACACTGAAGCTTTCTTT
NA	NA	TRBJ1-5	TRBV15	CATSREGRGFNQPQHF	TGTGCCACCAGCAGAGAGGGCAGGGGTTTCAATCAGCCCCAGCATTTT
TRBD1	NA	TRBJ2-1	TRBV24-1	CATGGFSYNEQFF	TGTGCCACAGGGGGCTTCTCCTACAATGAGCAGTTCTTC
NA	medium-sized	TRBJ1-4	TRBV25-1	CASSETANEKLFF	TGTGCCAGCAGTGAAACAGCGAATGAAAAACTGTTTTTT
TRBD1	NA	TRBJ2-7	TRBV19	CASSTRQGGSYEQYF	TGTGCCAGTAGTACCCGACAGGGGGGATCCTACGAGCAGTACTTC
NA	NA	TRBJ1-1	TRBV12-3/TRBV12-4	CASSVDPNTEAFF	TGTGCCAGCAGTGTTGACCCGAACACTGAAGCTTTCTTT
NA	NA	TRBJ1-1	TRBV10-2	CASSDRTEAFF	TGCGCCAGCAGTGACAGGACTGAAGCTTTCTTT
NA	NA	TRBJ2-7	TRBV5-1	CASSSDSLSYEQYF	TGCGCCAGCAGCTCAGACTCCCTTTCCTACGAGCAGTACTTC
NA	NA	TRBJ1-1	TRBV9	CASSDGMNTEAFF	TGTGCCAGCTCGGATGGGATGAACACTGAAGCTTTCTTT
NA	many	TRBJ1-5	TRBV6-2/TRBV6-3	CASSNQPQHF	TGTGCCAGCAGTAATCAGCCCCAGCATTTT
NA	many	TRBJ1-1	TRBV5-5	CASSFLGLGEAFF	TGTGCCAGCAGCTTTTTGGGCCTTGGGGAAGCTTTCTTT
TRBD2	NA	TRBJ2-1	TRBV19	CASSIDLAGVREQFF	TGTGCCAGTAGTATAGATCTAGCGGGAGTGAGGGAGCAGTTCTTC
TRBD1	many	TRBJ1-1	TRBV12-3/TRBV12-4	CASSRTGANTEAFF	TGTGCCAGCAGTCGGACAGGGGCGAACACTGAAGCTTTCTTT
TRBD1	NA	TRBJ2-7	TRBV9	CASSVAPTGLNEQYF	TGTGCCAGCAGCGTAGCTCCGACAGGGCTGAACGAGCAGTACTTC
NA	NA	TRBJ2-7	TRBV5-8	CASSLDGQRSYEQYF	TGTGCCAGCAGCTTGGACGGGCAACGCTCCTACGAGCAGTACTTC
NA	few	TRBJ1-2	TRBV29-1	CSVEEWQGDGYTF	TGCAGCGTTGAAGAGTGGCAGGGAGATGGCTACACCTTC
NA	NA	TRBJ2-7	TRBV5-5	CASSLGRAASYEQYF	TGTGCCAGCAGCTTGGGCAGGGCGGCTTCCTACGAGCAGTACTTC
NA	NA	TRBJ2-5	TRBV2	CASTGGQKQETQYF	TGTGCCAGCACCGGCGGACAGAAACAGGAGACCCAGTACTTC
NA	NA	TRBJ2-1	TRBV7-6	CASSSPRGGRNEQFF	TGTGCCAGCAGCTCGCCCAGGGGGGGTCGCAATGAGCAGTTCTTC
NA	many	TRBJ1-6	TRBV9	CASSVGRPVSPLHF	TGTGCCAGCAGCGTGGGTAGGCCGGTTTCACCCCTCCACTTT